This T cell receptor (beta chain) appears in the sequencing data of a study of shared clonotypes between healthy human individuals. Study information: Donors were two women and a few men aged 18 to 49.

CDR3 length equals 16 residues. CDR1 and CDR2 from the germline V gene are KGHSH and LQKENI. V lost 8 bases and J lost 2, with 18 bases in between. Method: immunoSEQ multiplex PCR; TCRdb's copy keeps in-frame clones and lacks some. This sample has about 1 million clones; around 75% occur once, and the top ten carry about 1.5%. The donors were all Caucasian adults (living in Nashville, Tennessee). Turning to this clone: Its antigen is currently unknown.

General study points: Rarefaction demonstrated incomplete sorted-subset sequencing despite large depth.

This TCR came from a man younger than 35 in good health. This rearrangement joins TRBV18 to TRBJ2-2, with TRBD2 as a possible D gene (6 bases). The sequenced material came from memory CD4+ T cells sorted from blood. Subset of the sample: CD45RA-negative fraction. The CDR3 is CASQRNSGVNTGELFF. For the CDR3, the DNA is TGTGCCAGCCAACGGAATTCGGGAGTAAACACCGGGGAGCTGTTTTTT.